These 3 T cell receptor beta chains originate from one sample sequenced in a study of shared clonotypes between healthy human individuals. Clones were sequenced by immunoSEQ multiplex PCR, and TCRdb holds only the in-frame ones, with some missing. Here the sample spans fewer than 850,000 clones, around 72% being singletons. The specimen sequenced was memory CD4+ T cells sorted from blood. Subset described: CD45RA-negative fraction. Receptor source: a woman aged 25 to 45 in good health.

V usage is TRBV18 and J usage is TRBJ2-7, with D perhaps TRBD2 (5 bases). In germline, CDR1 is KGHSH, CDR2 LQKENI. The CDR3 covers 16 residues. V lost 2 bases to trimming and J lost 0 bases, with 14 bases between them. CDR3 amino acids: CASSPTNGLSSYEQYF. The DNA of the CDR3 is TGTGCCAGCTCACCAACCAACGGACTGAGCTCCTACGAGCAGTACTTC.

The gene calls are TRBV27 and TRBJ2-4; possibly TRBD1 for D (5 bases). The CDR3 covers 15 residues. The ends were cut back, 6 bases at V and 6 bases at J, with 18 bases in the middle. Germline-derived CDR1 and CDR2 are MNHEY and SMNVEV (reference sequence). The CDR3 sequence: CASSRSAGNANIQYF. For the CDR3, the DNA is TGTGCCAGCAGCCGTTCGGCAGGGAACGCAAACATTCAGTACTTC.

The V and J genes are TRBV27 and TRBJ2-3, with TRBD2 as a possible D gene (6 bases). The CDR3 has 16 residues. V was clipped by 6 bases and J by 3 bases, with 19 bases between them. Germline values: CDR1 MNHEY, CDR2 SMNVEV (reference sequence). CDR3 sequence: CASSPVRGGGTDTQYF. The CDR3 bases are TGTGCCAGCAGCCCGGTTCGGGGAGGTGGGACAGATACGCAGTATTTT.